Each of the 5 T cell receptor beta chains below was sequenced from the same sample in a study of blood T cell repertoires in COVID-19. Clones were read by immunoSEQ multiplex PCR, and TCRdb kept only the in-frame ones, dropping some. This sample has around 29,000 clones, with 70% to 90% found just once. Sample: peripheral blood. All receptors come from a woman older than 75 with COVID-19, enrolled during active disease.

V and J are TRBV3-1 (or the pseudogene TRBV3-2) and TRBJ2-7; 8 bases align to TRBD1. V lost 3 bases to trimming and J lost 4 bases; unmatched junction nucleotides: 8. CDR1 and CDR2 from the germline V gene are LGHDT and YNNKEL (reference sequence). The CDR3 covers 15 residues. The CDR3 bases are TGTGCCAGCAGCCAGTCAGACAGGGGTTGGTACGAGCAGTACTTC. The encoded protein is CASSQSDRGWYEQYF.

CDR3 coding DNA: TGTGCCAGTAGTACATTGAGGGGAGGTACGAGCACCGGGGAGCTGTTTTTT. Amino acid sequence: CASSTLRGGTSTGELFF. V and J are TRBV19 and TRBJ2-2; D may be TRBD2 (6 bases). Germline assignment: CDR1 LNHDA and CDR2 SQIVND (reference sequence). The CDR3 spans 17 residues. Trimming shortened V by 4 bases and J by 4 bases, and 19 bases separated the two germline ends.

The V and J genes are TRBV11-3 and TRBJ2-2; D is possibly TRBD2 (7 bases). V dropped 5 bases and J dropped 2 bases, with 12 bases sitting between them. CDR3 length: 15 amino acids. Per germline, CDR1 SGHNT and CDR2 YENEEA. CDR3 protein: CASSGGAVNTGELFF. The CDR3 region has the DNA TGTGCCAGCAGCGGGGGGGCTGTTAACACCGGGGAGCTGTTTTTT.

The chain recombines TRBV10-3 with TRBJ2-3; 9 bases line up with TRBD2. Germline CDR1 reads ENHRY; CDR2 reads SYGVKD. The CDR3 is made up of 13 amino acids. The trim removed 4 bases at V and 6 bases at J, leaving 2 bases unmatched. As DNA, the CDR3 is TGTGCCATCAGTGGGACTAGCGACGATACGCAGTATTTT. Protein: CAISGTSDDTQYF.

The chain combines TRBV5-4 with TRBJ2-1; 8 nucleotides line up with TRBD1. Germline loops: CDR1 SGHNT, CDR2 YYREEE (reference sequence). The J segment lost 6 bases and the V segment lost 4 bases, leaving 3 bases of the junction unmatched. This CDR3 region has 13 residues. CDR3 coding DNA: TGTGCCAGCAGCCCGGGGACAGGCAATGAGCAGTTCTTC. Residues: CASSPGTGNEQFF.